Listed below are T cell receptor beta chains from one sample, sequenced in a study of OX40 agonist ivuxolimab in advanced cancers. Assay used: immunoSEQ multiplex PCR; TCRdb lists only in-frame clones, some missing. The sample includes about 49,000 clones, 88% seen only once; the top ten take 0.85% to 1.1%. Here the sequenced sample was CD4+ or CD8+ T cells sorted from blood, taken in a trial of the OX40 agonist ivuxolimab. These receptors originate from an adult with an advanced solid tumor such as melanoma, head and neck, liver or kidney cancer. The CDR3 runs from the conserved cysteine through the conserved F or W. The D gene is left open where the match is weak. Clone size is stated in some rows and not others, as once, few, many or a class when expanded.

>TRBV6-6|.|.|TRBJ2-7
CASSYSRQGGYEQYF
TGTGCCAGCAGTTACTCGAGGCAGGGAGGCTACGAGCAGTACTTC
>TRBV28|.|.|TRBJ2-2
CATGRGQTPTGELFF
TGTGCCACAGGGCGAGGACAGACTCCTACCGGGGAGCTGTTTTTT
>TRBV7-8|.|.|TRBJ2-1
CASSPRDSPGEQFF
TGTGCCAGCAGCCCCCGGGACTCCCCTGGAGAGCAGTTCTTC
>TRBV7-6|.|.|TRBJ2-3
CASSPTSSSTDTQYF
TGTGCCAGCAGCCCCACTAGCAGTAGCACAGATACGCAGTATTTT
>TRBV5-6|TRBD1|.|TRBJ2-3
CASRQTGTDTQYF
TGTGCCAGCAGACAGACAGGGACAGATACGCAGTATTTT
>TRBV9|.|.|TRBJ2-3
CASSVGRAGLSTDTQYF
TGTGCCAGCAGCGTAGGAAGGGCGGGCCTAAGCACAGATACGCAGTATTTT
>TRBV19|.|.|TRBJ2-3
CASSIGASDSDTQYF
TGTGCCAGTAGTATCGGGGCCAGTGATTCAGATACGCAGTATTTT
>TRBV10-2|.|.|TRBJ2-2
CASSREIRDGGELFF
TGCGCCAGCAGCCGCGAGATCCGGGACGGCGGGGAGCTGTTTTTT
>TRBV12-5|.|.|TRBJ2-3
CASGLGTQYF
TGTGCTAGTGGTTTGGGTACGCAGTATTTT
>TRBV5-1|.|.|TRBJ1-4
CASSLAGLNEKLFF
TGCGCCAGCAGCTTGGCAGGATTAAATGAAAAACTGTTTTTT
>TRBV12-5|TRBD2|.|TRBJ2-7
CASGLARASGSYEQYF
TGTGCTAGTGGACTCGCCCGGGCTAGCGGCTCCTACGAGCAGTACTTC
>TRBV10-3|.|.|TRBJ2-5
CAIKRDNEETQYF
TGTGCCATCAAAAGGGACAACGAAGAGACCCAGTACTTC
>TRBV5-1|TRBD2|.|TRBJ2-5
CASSPRLAGGQETQYF
TGCGCCAGCAGCCCGAGACTAGCGGGAGGGCAAGAGACCCAGTACTTC
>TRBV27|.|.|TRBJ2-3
CASSYRNTQYF
TGTGCCAGCAGTTACCGTAATACGCAGTATTTT
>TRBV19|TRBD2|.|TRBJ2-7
CASSRGLALGEQYF
TGTGCCAGTAGTCGGGGACTAGCGTTGGGCGAGCAGTACTTC
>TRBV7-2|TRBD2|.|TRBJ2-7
CASSLAAGLAGWAEQYF
TGTGCCAGCAGCTTAGCAGCGGGCCTAGCGGGATGGGCGGAGCAGTACTTC
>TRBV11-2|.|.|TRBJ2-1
CASSLGRSSYNEQFF
TGTGCCAGCAGCTTAGGGAGGAGCTCCTACAATGAGCAGTTCTTC
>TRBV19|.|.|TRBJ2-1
CASSAYQGLYNEQFF
TGTGCCAGTAGTGCATACCAAGGACTCTACAATGAGCAGTTCTTC
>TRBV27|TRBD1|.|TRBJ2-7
CASSNRQGDEQYF
TGTGCCAGCAGTAACCGACAGGGGGACGAGCAATACTTC
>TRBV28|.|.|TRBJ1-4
CASSPPGSEGEKLFF
TGTGCCAGCAGTCCTCCCGGGAGTGAGGGTGAAAAACTGTTTTTT
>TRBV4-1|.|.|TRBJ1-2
CASSQDIRVAYGYTF
TGCGCCAGCAGCCAAGATATACGGGTGGCCTATGGCTACACCTTC
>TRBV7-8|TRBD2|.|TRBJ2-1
CASSLAGGNYNEQFF
TGTGCCAGCAGCTTAGCGGGGGGGAATTACAATGAGCAGTTCTTC
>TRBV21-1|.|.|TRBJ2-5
CASNFPGQGVQETQYF
TGTGCCAGCAATTTCCCGGGACAGGGCGTCCAAGAGACCCAGTACTTC
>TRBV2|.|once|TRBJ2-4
CASSVPPLGPKNIQYF
TGTGCCAGCAGCGTACCTCCTCTTGGCCCCAAAAACATTCAGTACTTC